These 24 T cell receptor beta chains came from one sample sequenced in a study of T cell responses to AZD1222 COVID-19 vaccine (dated by TCRdb to the early 2020s). The protocol used for the library was the immunoSEQ multiplex PCR assay. In its TCRdb copy, this immuneACCESS table keeps in-frame sequences only and misses some clones. Where compared with another copy, unresolved V genes explain less than half of these, and the others have no known cause. This sample holds 140,000 or so clones; about 86% were observed only once. In total, the top ten clones hold approximately 3.4% of the sample. Per the publication, the time point label means: baseline before first vaccination. The source was peripheral blood, collected on day 0 of AZD1222 vaccination. These receptors were collected from an adult in good health.

CDR3 amino acids: CASTLGQGGEKLFF. The DNA of the CDR3 is TGTGCCAGCACCCTGGGACAGGGCGGAGAAAAACTGTTTTTT. The chain has TRBV6-5 and TRBJ1-4; 9 nucleotides agree with TRBD1. The J segment lost 8 bases and the V segment lost 7 bases, leaving 8 bases of the junction unmatched. CDR1 is MNHEY, CDR2 SVGAGI, per germline. The CDR3 covers 14 residues.

The chain uses TRBV30 and TRBJ1-5; 9 bases match TRBD1. The CDR3 runs 15 residues. From germline, CDR1 is GTSNPN and CDR2 SVGIG (reference sequence). Trimming at V came to 3 bases and at J to 3 bases, leaving 6 bases not matched to a gene. The CDR3 protein is CAWSKWDRDNQPQHF. The CDR3 coding sequence is TGTGCCTGGAGCAAATGGGACAGGGACAATCAGCCCCAGCATTTT.

This clone occurred once. This chain links TRBV19 with TRBJ1-6; no reliable D call. V was clipped by 1 base and J by 8 bases, with 9 bases between them. This CDR3 is 14 amino acids long. Germline CDR1 reads LNHDA; CDR2 reads SQIVND (reference sequence). The CDR3 spells CASSIGLDDSPLHF. The CDR3 DNA reads as TGTGCCAGTAGTATAGGTTTGGACGATTCACCCCTCCACTTT.

This chain links TRBV27 with TRBJ2-3, with D perhaps matching TRBD1 (5 bases). CDR1 and CDR2 from the germline V gene are MNHEY and SMNVEV (reference sequence). V was pared by 3 bases and J by 4 bases, with 11 bases between. This CDR3 spans 14 amino acids. CDR3 region: CASSFLQGPDTQYF. Here the CDR3 DNA reads TGTGCCAGCAGTTTCCTCCAGGGTCCAGATACGCAGTATTTT.

The V and J genes are TRBV6-5 and TRBJ1-2; 7 positions match TRBD1. Germline values: CDR1 MNHEY, CDR2 SVGAGI. CDR3 size: 11 residues. Trimming cost V 10 bases and J 6 bases; bases outside gene matches: 5. CDR3 region: CATKQGNGYTF. For the CDR3, the DNA is TGTGCCACCAAACAGGGGAATGGCTACACCTTC.

The J gene is TRBJ2-7, the V gene TRBV5-1, with TRBD1 identical over 7 bases. The CDR3 is 16 residues long. Germline CDR1 SGHRS, CDR2 YFSETQ. V shed 4 bases and J 5 bases; nucleotides not matched to a gene: 15. Here the CDR3 reads CASSLGLGTATHEQYF. Written as DNA, the CDR3 is TGCGCCAGCAGCCTAGGACTGGGGACAGCTACCCACGAGCAGTACTTC.

The gene calls are TRBV7-2 and TRBJ1-2; a weak D match, TRBD1 (5 bases). The V and J ends lost 1 base and 5 bases respectively, with 8 bases between them. Germline CDR1 reads SGHTA; CDR2 reads FQGNSA. The CDR3 contains 13 residues. CDR3: CASSLDEGYGYTF. The CDR3 DNA is TGTGCCAGCAGCTTAGACGAGGGGTATGGCTACACCTTC.

The rearrangement joins TRBV7-2 to TRBJ2-6; TRBD1 is a possible D gene (5 bases). CDR1 SGHTA and CDR2 FQGNSA come from the germline V gene. V lost 3 bases, J lost 0 bases, and 15 bases lay in between. This CDR3 is built from 18 residues. DNA for the CDR3: TGTGCCAGCAGCTTGGGGTTGAGACAGATCTCTGGGGCCAACGTCCTGACTTTC. Protein sequence: CASSLGLRQISGANVLTF.

The CDR3: CASSLDSGITDTQYF. CDR3 nucleotides: TGTGCCAGCAGCTTGGACAGCGGGATCACAGATACGCAGTATTTT. The rearrangement links TRBV5-4 to TRBJ2-3; TRBD2 matches at 7 bases. V dropped 0 bases and J dropped 2; count of bases not matched to a gene: 3. The V gene's germline CDR1 is SGHNT and CDR2 YYREEE (reference sequence). The CDR3 is 15 amino acids.

The chain recombines TRBV3-1 (or the pseudogene TRBV3-2) with TRBJ1-1; D is uncertain. V lost 1 base to trimming and J lost 3 bases, with 15 bases between them. The CDR3 runs to 16 residues. The germline V gene encodes CDR1 LGHDT and CDR2 YNNKEL (reference sequence). CDR3 loop: CASSQVRAHPDTEAFF. CDR3 nucleotide sequence: TGTGCCAGCAGCCAAGTACGGGCACACCCGGACACTGAAGCTTTCTTT.

This clone was counted a single time. The chain couples TRBV4-3 to TRBJ2-7; the D gene is possibly TRBD2 (5 bases). This CDR3 has 16 amino acids. V lost 1 base, J lost 3 bases, and 16 bases lay in between. The germline CDR1 and CDR2 sequences are LGHNA and YSLEER. CDR3 in amino acids: CASSQGGGLTHYEQYF. The CDR3 DNA follows: TGCGCCAGCAGCCAAGGAGGAGGTCTCACACACTACGAGCAGTACTTC.

The J gene is TRBJ1-5, the V gene TRBV7-2, with TRBD1 as a possible D gene (5 bases). The V and J ends lost 5 bases and 2 bases respectively, with 7 bases between them. CDR1 and CDR2 (germline): SGHTA, FQGNSA. This CDR3 spans 13 amino acids. Here the CDR3 reads CASSIRGNQPQHF. The CDR3 DNA sequence: TGTGCCAGCAGCATCAGGGGCAATCAGCCCCAGCATTTT.

This chain uses TRBV15 with TRBJ1-1; a weak D match, TRBD1 (6 bases). The CDR3 contains 17 residues. Germline V gene lookup returns CDR1 LNHNV and CDR2 YYDKDF (reference sequence). Trimming took off 3 bases at V and 0 bases at J, with 17 bases between the two ends. The CDR3 DNA reads TGTGCCACCAGCAGGACCAGCCAGGGGCTCATGAACACTGAAGCTTTCTTT. Its protein product is CATSRTSQGLMNTEAFF.

This chain links TRBV11-2 with TRBJ1-1; no reliable D call. Germline V gene lookup returns CDR1 SGHAT and CDR2 FQNNGV. With 7 bases removed from V and 4 bases from J, the gap between germline ends came to 16 bases. The CDR3 runs to 14 residues. The CDR3 DNA follows: TGTGCCAGCACCTACGGCGGAGGAGGCACTGAAGCTTTCTTT. It codes for CASTYGGGGTEAFF.

This rearrangement joins TRBV3-1 (or the pseudogene TRBV3-2) to TRBJ2-7; no definite D call. Germline CDR1 reads LGHDT; CDR2 reads YNNKEL (reference sequence). Between the trimmed V and J ends, which lost 0 bases and 0 bases, there was a span of 15 bases. The CDR3 runs 17 residues. The CDR3 nucleotides read TGTGCCAGCAGCCAAGATCGGCTCCGGGCGAGCTCCTACGAGCAGTACTTC. Translating it yields CASSQDRLRASSYEQYF.

This clone was found a few times. The V gene is TRBV2, the J gene TRBJ2-3, with 9 bases identical to TRBD1. The CDR3 has 15 residues. Germline lookup yields CDR1 SNHLY and CDR2 FYNNEI. V dropped 4 bases and J dropped 4; count of bases not matched to a gene: 6. The CDR3 loop reads CASSGGQGGPDTQYF. For the CDR3, the DNA is TGTGCCAGCAGTGGGGGACAGGGAGGGCCAGATACGCAGTATTTT.

The J gene is TRBJ1-6, the V gene TRBV19; unclear D gene. The CDR3 is 13 residues long. Trimming removed 5 bases from V and 6 bases from J, with 8 bases in between. Germline values: CDR1 LNHDA, CDR2 SQIVND (reference sequence). The CDR3 DNA reads TGTGCCAGTAGTGTAAATCGTAATTCACCCCTCCACTTT. This gives the protein CASSVNRNSPLHF. The whole variable domain, remainder taken from reference TRBV19 and TRBJ1-6, is DGGITQSPKYLFRKEGQNVTLSCEQNLNHDAMYWYRQDPGQGLRLIYYSQIVNDFQKGDIAEGYSVSREKKESFPLTVTSAQKNPTAFYLCASSVNRNSPLHFGNGTRLTVT.

The chain employs TRBV3-1 (or the pseudogene TRBV3-2) and TRBJ1-2; D gene unclear. Germline V gives CDR1 LGHDT, CDR2 YNNKEL (reference sequence). CDR3 length: 13 amino acids. Trimming shortened V by 4 bases and J by 4 bases, and 10 bases separated the two germline ends. For the CDR3, the DNA is TGTGCCAGCAGCCGAGAAAACAGCTATGGCTACACCTTC. Protein sequence: CASSRENSYGYTF.

The table lists this clone with a few counts. Written as DNA, the CDR3 is TGTGCCAGCGCCGAAGGGCGTACTGAAGCTTTCTTT. Protein sequence: CASAEGRTEAFF. V and J are TRBV3-1 (or the pseudogene TRBV3-2) and TRBJ1-1; D ambiguous. Germline V gene data show CDR1 as LGHDT and CDR2 as YNNKEL (reference sequence). V was trimmed by 8 bases and J by 5 bases, leaving 12 bases between them. The CDR3 has 12 amino acids.

The chain uses TRBV14 and TRBJ1-1; possibly TRBD1 for D (6 bases). The V gene lost 9 bases and the J gene lost 5 bases, with 13 bases spanning the gap. Germline assignment: CDR1 SGHDN and CDR2 FVKESK. The CDR3 covers 12 residues. DNA for the CDR3: TGTGCCAGGATACAGGGCCGGACTGAAGCTTTCTTT. It translates to CARIQGRTEAFF.

The chain carries TRBV4-3 and TRBJ2-7, with D possibly being TRBD2 (6 bases). Germline CDR1 and CDR2: LGHNA and YSLEER. V shed 4 bases and J shed 5 bases, with 18 bases lying between them. This CDR3 spans 15 amino acids. The CDR3, as DNA: TGCGCCAGCAGCCCGGGAATATGGGAGGAGAACGAGCAGTACTTC. Amino acid sequence: CASSPGIWEENEQYF.

CDR3 nucleotide sequence: TGTGCCAGCAGCCCCGTGGGGTTTAGGGGCCGAATACATCTGGCGTATGGCTACACCTTC. It specifies CASSPVGFRGRIHLAYGYTF. The chain carries TRBV28 and TRBJ1-2, with D perhaps matching TRBD1 (5 bases). V gave up 6 bases and J gave up 5 bases, with 34 bases separating them. The CDR3 spans 20 residues. CDR1 is MDHEN and CDR2 is SYDVKM in the germline V gene.

This sequence joins TRBV5-1 and TRBJ1-2; D is unresolved. The CDR3 runs to 13 residues. The germline V and J ends were trimmed by 0 bases and 5 bases, with 8 bases remaining between them. Germline CDR1 SGHRS, CDR2 YFSETQ. CDR3: CASSLDALYGYTF. The CDR3 DNA sequence: TGCGCCAGCAGCTTGGATGCACTGTATGGCTACACCTTC.

This sequence joins TRBV28 and TRBJ2-1; no firm D call. With 6 bases removed from V and 8 bases from J, the gap between germline ends came to 11 bases. This CDR3 spans 12 amino acids. CDR1 MDHEN and CDR2 SYDVKM come from the germline V gene. In DNA form, the CDR3 reads TGTGCCAGCAGAGGAAGCAGTGATGAGCAGTTCTTC. It codes for CASRGSSDEQFF.